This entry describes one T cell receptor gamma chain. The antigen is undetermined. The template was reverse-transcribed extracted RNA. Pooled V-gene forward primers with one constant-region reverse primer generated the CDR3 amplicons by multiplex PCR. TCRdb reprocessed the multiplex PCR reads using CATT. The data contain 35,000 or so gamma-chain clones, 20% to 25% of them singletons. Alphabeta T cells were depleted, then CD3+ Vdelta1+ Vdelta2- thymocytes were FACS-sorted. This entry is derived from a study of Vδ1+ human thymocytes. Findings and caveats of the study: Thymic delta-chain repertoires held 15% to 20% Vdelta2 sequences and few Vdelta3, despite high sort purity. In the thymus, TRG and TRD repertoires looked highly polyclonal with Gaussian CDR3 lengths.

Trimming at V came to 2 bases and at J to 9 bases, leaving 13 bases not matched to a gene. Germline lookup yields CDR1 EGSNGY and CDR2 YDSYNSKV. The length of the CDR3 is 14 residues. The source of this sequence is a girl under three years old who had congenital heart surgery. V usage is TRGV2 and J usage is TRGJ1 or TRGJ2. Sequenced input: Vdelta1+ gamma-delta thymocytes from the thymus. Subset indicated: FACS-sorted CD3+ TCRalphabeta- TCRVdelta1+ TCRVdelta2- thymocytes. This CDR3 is CATWDALRQTKKLF. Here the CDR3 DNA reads TGTGCCACCTGGGACGCCCTCCGCCAAACTAAGAAACTCTTT.